Below, 31 T cell receptor beta chains from the same sample are listed, as sequenced in a study of shared clonotypes between healthy human individuals. TCRdb's table, derived via immunoSEQ multiplex PCR, lists solely in-frame clones and lacks some. The sample records about 480,000 clones, 79% being singletons. Sequenced material: PBMCs. These receptors were taken from a woman between 40 and 50 years old in good health. Some clones in this sample may be carry-over from other donors' samples.

The table lists this clone with a few counts. Other DNA sequences of this sample code for an identical CDR3. The DNA of the CDR3 is TGTGCCAGCAGCCAAAGTCCGGGACTAGGTATCACCGGGGAGCTGTTTTTT. It specifies CASSQSPGLGITGELFF. V and J are TRBV11-3 and TRBJ2-2; 8 bases match TRBD2. J gave up 4 bases and V 5 bases, and 12 bases lay outside the gene matches. This CDR3 has 17 residues. The germline V gene encodes CDR1 SGHNT and CDR2 YENEEA.

The chain employs TRBV2 and TRBJ2-4, with no clear D. This CDR3 spans 13 amino acids. V gave up 5 bases and J gave up 0 bases, with 5 bases separating them. Germline assignment: CDR1 SNHLY and CDR2 FYNNEI. The CDR3: CASSYLAKNIQYF. The CDR3 nucleotides read TGTGCCAGCAGTTATCTAGCCAAAAACATTCAGTACTTC.

This clone was seen only a few times. The rearrangement uses TRBV10-3 and TRBJ1-3; 8 bases match TRBD1. Germline V gene data show CDR1 as ENHRY and CDR2 as SYGVKD. Losses at the gene ends were 10 bases for V and 2 bases for J; bases not matched to a gene: 4. The CDR3 loop spans 13 amino acids. The CDR3 coding sequence is TGTGCCACCAAGGACAGGGCTGGAAACACCATATATTTT. Its protein product is CATKDRAGNTIYF.

The rearrangement uses TRBV15 and TRBJ2-5; D not resolved. The CDR3 covers 13 residues. V lost 5 bases and J 2 bases, leaving 9 bases between the germline ends. CDR1 LNHNV and CDR2 YYDKDF come from the germline V gene (reference sequence). DNA of the CDR3: TGTGCCACCAGCCCCAGAATACAAGAGACCCAGTACTTC. Its translation is CATSPRIQETQYF. Full variable domain (remainder filled in from reference TRBV15 and TRBJ2-5): DAMVIQNPRYQVTQFGKPVTLSCSQTLNHNVMYWYQQKSSQAPKLLFHYYDKDFNNEADTPDNFQSRRPNTSFCFLDIRSPGLGDTAMYLCATSPRIQETQYFGPGTRLLVL.

This sequence joins TRBV30 and TRBJ1-1; D remains unclear. V lost 1 base and J lost 4, with 7 bases in between. The CDR3 consists of 12 residues. Germline V CDR1 and CDR2: GTSNPN, SVGIG (reference sequence). The CDR3 bases are TGTGCCTGGAGTGGGTCACTCACTGAAGCTTTCTTT. This gives the protein CAWSGSLTEAFF. Complete variable domain (other parts from reference TRBV30 and TRBJ1-1): SQTIHQWPATLVQPVGSPLSLECTVEGTSNPNLYWYRQAAGRGLQLLFYSVGIGQISSEVPQNLSASRPQDRQFILSSKKLLLSDSGFYLCAWSGSLTEAFFGQGTRLTVV.

The chain joins TRBV5-1 to TRBJ2-7; TRBD2 matches 12 bases. The germline CDR1 and CDR2 sequences are SGHRS and YFSETQ. This CDR3 is 16 amino acids long. The ends lost 7 bases at V and 3 bases at J; junction bases unmatched: 11. In DNA, the CDR3 is TGCGCCAGCCGCGGGGACCCGACTAGCGGGAGCTACGAGCAGTACTTC. Its translation: CASRGDPTSGSYEQYF.

This clone has only one observation. The rearrangement links TRBV7-2 to TRBJ2-7; D might be TRBD1 (5 bases). Germline-derived CDR1 and CDR2 are SGHTA and FQGNSA. Trimming took 0 bases from V and 1 from J, leaving 13 bases between them. The CDR3 totals 16 residues. CDR3 region: CASSLAGQGSSYEQYF. DNA of the CDR3: TGTGCCAGCAGCTTAGCTGGGCAGGGCTCATCCTACGAGCAGTACTTC.

This chain uses TRBV6-1 with TRBJ1-2; tentative D call: TRBD1 (5 bases). With 7 bases removed from V and 4 bases from J, the gap between germline ends came to 19 bases. Germline V gene data show CDR1 as MNHNS and CDR2 as SASEGT. The CDR3 has 15 amino acids. The CDR3 loop reads CASTHAGVGTYGYTF. The CDR3 DNA follows: TGTGCCAGCACCCACGCCGGAGTAGGGACCTATGGCTACACCTTC.

The chain couples TRBV11-3 to TRBJ2-1; D is unresolved. In germline, CDR1 is SGHNT, CDR2 YENEEA. V was clipped by 0 bases and J by 8 bases, with 5 bases between them. The CDR3 is 12 amino acids. CDR3 loop: CASSLDSYEQFF. As DNA, the CDR3 is TGTGCCAGCAGCTTAGATTCATATGAGCAGTTCTTC.

This rearrangement joins TRBV2 to TRBJ2-2; TRBD2 is a possible D gene (6 bases). This CDR3 is built from 16 residues. V was cut by 1 base and J by 8 bases, with 17 bases left in between. Germline V gives CDR1 SNHLY, CDR2 FYNNEI. CDR3 in DNA: TGTGCCAGCAGTGAAGGGGTCGGGACTGCTCGGGGGGAGCTGTTTTTT. Protein product: CASSEGVGTARGELFF.

V is TRBV7-8 and J is TRBJ1-5, with D uncertain. This CDR3 is built from 13 residues. The germline gives CDR1 SGHVS, CDR2 FQNEAQ. Trimming removed 3 bases from V and 7 bases from J, with 10 bases in between. The CDR3 DNA is TGTGCCAGCAGCTTGCCGGGCGGGCAGCCCCAGCATTTT. This gives the protein CASSLPGGQPQHF. Full variable domain (outside the CDR3, taken from reference TRBV7-8 and TRBJ1-5): GAGVSQSPRYKVAKRGQDVALRCDPISGHVSLFWYQQALGQGPEFLTYFQNEAQLDKSGLPSDRFFAERPEGSVSTLKIQRTQQEDSAVYLCASSLPGGQPQHFGDGTRLSIL.

This clone showed up just once. The chain combines TRBV6-1 with TRBJ1-3; weak D call: TRBD1 (5 bases). The germline V gene has CDR1 MNHNS and CDR2 SASEGT. The CDR3 is made up of 14 amino acids. The ends were cut back, 3 bases at V and 5 bases at J, with 11 bases in the middle. CDR3 DNA sequence: TGTGCCAGCAGTGAGTCCAGGGTCAGAAACACCATATATTTT. Translated: CASSESRVRNTIYF.

The chain recombines TRBV10-2 with TRBJ1-1, with D unclear. This CDR3 region has 12 residues. Germline CDR1 and CDR2: WSHSY and SAAADI. V was shortened by 6 bases and J by 1 base, with 6 bases between the two germline ends. The CDR3 bases are TGCGCCAGCAGGGACTGGAACACTGAAGCTTTCTTT. Protein: CASRDWNTEAFF.

The rearrangement uses TRBV5-6 and TRBJ2-4; D is perhaps TRBD1 (5 bases). V dropped 2 bases and J dropped 2 bases, with 8 bases sitting between them. Germline V gene data show CDR1 as SGHDT and CDR2 as YYEEEE. The CDR3 loop spans 14 amino acids. The CDR3 spells CASSFQGTKNIQYF. Written as DNA, the CDR3 is TGTGCCAGCAGCTTTCAGGGAACCAAAAACATTCAGTACTTC.

The chain is built from TRBV29-1 and TRBJ1-5, with D hard to call. This CDR3 comprises 14 residues. V was trimmed by 4 bases and J by 0 bases, leaving 10 bases between them. Germline CDR1 reads SQVTM; CDR2 reads ANQGSEA. The CDR3 DNA follows: TGCAGCGTTGTACTGGGCTATAGCAATCAGCCCCAGCATTTT. The encoded protein is CSVVLGYSNQPQHF.

The rearrangement uses TRBV7-9 and TRBJ2-5; D may be TRBD2 (6 bases). The CDR3 contains 17 residues. Germline-derived CDR1 and CDR2 are SEHNR and FQNEAQ (reference sequence). Trimming took off 5 bases at V and 5 bases at J, with 24 bases between the two ends. Written as DNA, the CDR3 is TGTGCCAGCAGCACAAGGAGGGGCCAGGGCGATCAGGAGACCCAGTACTTC. Its translation is CASSTRRGQGDQETQYF. Supplemented by reference TRBV7-9 and TRBJ2-5, the full variable domain reads DTGVSQNPRHKITKRGQNVTFRCDPISEHNRLYWYRQTLGQGPEFLTYFQNEAQLEKSRLLSDRFSAERPKGSFSTLEIQRTEQGDSAMYLCASSTRRGQGDQETQYFGPGTRLLVL.

A note on this clone: The sample has other DNA sequences that encode this CDR3 too. V gene TRBV9 combines with J gene TRBJ1-3; D unclear. This CDR3 contains 14 residues. In germline, CDR1 is SGDLS, CDR2 YYNGEE. Trimming took 0 bases from V and 1 from J, leaving 5 bases between them. This CDR3 reads CASSVVGSGNTIYF. CDR3 bases: TGTGCCAGCAGCGTAGTGGGGTCTGGAAACACCATATATTTT.

The chain is built from TRBV15 and TRBJ1-1, with D uncertain. Germline V gene sequence: CDR1 LNHNV, CDR2 YYDKDF (reference sequence). V lost 0 bases to trimming and J lost 7 bases, with 6 bases between them. The length of the CDR3 is 12 residues. The CDR3 loop is CATSRDGVEAFF. The DNA of the CDR3 is TGTGCCACCAGCAGAGATGGTGTTGAAGCTTTCTTT.

The chain has TRBV9 and TRBJ2-5, with D perhaps matching TRBD2 (7 bases). This CDR3 is 18 amino acids long. Germline V gene lookup returns CDR1 SGDLS and CDR2 YYNGEE. Trimming removed 4 bases from V and 2 bases from J, with 24 bases in between. The CDR3 is CASSLRGGGSGPQETQYF. CDR3 bases: TGTGCCAGCAGCCTCCGAGGGGGTGGTAGCGGGCCTCAAGAGACCCAGTACTTC.

With respect to this clone: A read error is possible here, since a much larger clone lies one base away. Distinct nucleotide sequences in the sample also encode this CDR3. This chain links TRBV7-2 with TRBJ2-3; D remains ambiguous. Germline V gene data show CDR1 as SGHTA and CDR2 as FQGNSA. Trimming left V 4 bases short and J 2 bases short, with 13 bases between. The CDR3 extends over 15 amino acids. The CDR3 sequence is CASSWERTFTDTQYF. For the CDR3, the DNA is TGTGCCAGCAGCTGGGAACGAACCTTCACAGATACGCAGTATTTT.

This chain uses TRBV7-9 with TRBJ2-5; the D call may be TRBD1 or TRBD2 (6 bases each). Per the germline V gene, CDR1 is SEHNR and CDR2 is FQNEAQ (reference sequence). The CDR3 has 14 residues. V was cut by 4 bases and J by 4 bases, with 13 bases left in between. The DNA for the CDR3 is TGTGCCAGCAGCTACCAAGGAGGGGGAGAGACCCAGTACTTC. This sequence encodes CASSYQGGGETQYF.

This clone was seen a few times. The chain carries TRBV25-1 and TRBJ2-1; D possibly corresponds to TRBD1 (5 bases). This CDR3 is built from 13 residues. The V and J ends lost 4 bases and 3 bases respectively, with 7 bases between them. Germline loops: CDR1 MGHDK, CDR2 SYGVNS. CDR3 in amino acids: CASSGGHYNEQFF. The CDR3 DNA sequence: TGTGCCAGCAGTGGGGGCCACTACAATGAGCAGTTCTTC.

In its sample, this clone was seen a few times. V usage is TRBV4-3 and J usage is TRBJ2-3; no reliable D call. The CDR3 totals 15 residues. Germline CDR1 is LGHNA and CDR2 is YSLEER. Trimming removed 0 bases at V and 2 bases at J, with 9 bases between. The CDR3 loop is CASSQEHTDTDTQYF. Written as DNA, the CDR3 is TGCGCCAGCAGCCAAGAACACACCGACACAGATACGCAGTATTTT.

The chain carries TRBV5-5 and TRBJ2-4; tentative D call: TRBD2 (6 bases). The CDR3 runs to 16 residues. Germline CDR1 is SGHKS and CDR2 is YYEKEE (reference sequence). V lost 4 bases to trimming and J lost 9 bases, with 23 bases between them. For the CDR3, the DNA is TGTGCCAGCAGCGCCCGGGGACGGGAGCCCTCTGTCATTCAGTACTTC. Amino acids: CASSARGREPSVIQYF. Using reference TRBV5-5 and TRBJ2-4 for the parts outside the CDR3, the full variable domain is DAGVTQSPTHLIKTRGQQVTLRCSPISGHKSVSWYQQVLGQGPQFIFQYYEKEERGRGNFPDRFSARQFPNYSSELNVNALLLGDSALYLCASSARGREPSVIQYFGAGTRLSVL.

This clone has a handful of counts. The same CDR3 also results from other DNA sequences found in this sample. CDR3 amino acids: CASSLVLAGGQETQYF. The CDR3 region has the DNA TGCGCCAGCAGCTTGGTACTAGCGGGAGGGCAAGAGACCCAGTACTTC. The chain uses TRBV5-1 and TRBJ2-5; 13 nucleotides align to TRBD2. The ends lost 0 bases at V and 2 bases at J; junction bases unmatched: 1. Germline V gives CDR1 SGHRS, CDR2 YFSETQ. The CDR3 extends over 16 amino acids.

The CDR3 DNA reads as TGTGCCAGCAGCTACCTCCCCGGACAGAACACCATATATTTT. Its translation: CASSYLPGQNTIYF. The chain recombines TRBV6-5 with TRBJ1-3; D may be TRBD1 (6 bases). The V gene lost 6 bases and the J gene lost 7 bases, with 16 bases spanning the gap. CDR3 length: 14 residues. Germline values: CDR1 MNHEY, CDR2 SVGAGI.

This rearrangement joins TRBV11-2 to TRBJ2-1, with 9 bases that match TRBD2. Losses at the gene ends were 0 bases for V and 7 bases for J; bases not matched to a gene: 4. Germline CDR1 SGHAT, CDR2 FQNNGV. The CDR3 extends over 15 amino acids. The CDR3 protein is CASSLESLAGNEQFF. Written as DNA, the CDR3 is TGTGCCAGCAGCTTAGAGTCCCTAGCGGGGAATGAGCAGTTCTTC.

The chain is built from TRBV4-1 and TRBJ2-2, with no clear D. Germline CDR1 MGHRA, CDR2 YSYEKL. CDR3 length: 14 amino acids. V was shortened by 0 bases and J by 6 bases, with 8 bases between the two germline ends. This chain's CDR3 is CASSQEGSAGELFF. In nucleotides, the CDR3 is TGCGCCAGCAGCCAAGAAGGGTCTGCCGGGGAGCTGTTTTTT.

The chain employs TRBV7-2 and TRBJ2-2, with D uncertain. The CDR3 sequence is 17 residues long. Looked up from germline, CDR1 is SGHTA and CDR2 is FQGNSA. Trimming cost V 1 base and J 3 bases, with 15 bases left between them. CDR3: CASSLGRFGHDTGELFF. The DNA for the CDR3 is TGTGCCAGCAGCTTAGGAAGGTTCGGGCATGACACCGGGGAGCTGTTTTTT.

The V and J genes are TRBV6-1 and TRBJ1-4; D gene unclear. Germline loops: CDR1 MNHNS, CDR2 SASEGT. CDR3 size: 15 residues. Trimming left V 4 bases short and J 6 bases short, with 15 bases between. The CDR3, as DNA: TGTGCCAGCAGTGTCACGGACGGAGGATATGAAAAACTGTTTTTT. As protein: CASSVTDGGYEKLFF.

CDR3 in DNA: TGTGCCAGTAGGGACAGGGGTTCGGGCTATGGCTACACCTTC. It is translated as CASRDRGSGYGYTF. The rearrangement uses TRBV19 and TRBJ1-2; 9 nucleotides agree with TRBD1. J gave up 4 bases and V 6 bases, and 6 bases lay outside the gene matches. CDR1 and CDR2 (germline): LNHDA, SQIVND (reference sequence). The CDR3 loop spans 14 amino acids. Using reference TRBV19 and TRBJ1-2 for the parts outside the CDR3, the full variable domain is DGGITQSPKYLFRKEGQNVTLSCEQNLNHDAMYWYRQDPGQGLRLIYYSQIVNDFQKGDIAEGYSVSREKKESFPLTVTSAQKNPTAFYLCASRDRGSGYGYTFGSGTRLTVV.